This is a list of T cell receptor beta chains from one sample in a study of shared clonotypes between healthy human individuals. The data were produced by immunoSEQ multiplex PCR, yet TCRdb's version contains in-frame clones alone and is incomplete. This table holds about 2.2 million clones, 93% found once. Sequencing input: naive CD8+ T cells from PBMCs. The receptors shown here come from a man aged 18 to 35 in good health. Some clones in this sample may be carry-over from other donors' samples. Each CDR3 is given with its conserved first and last residue. The D gene is left open where the match is weak. Not all rows give a size; the values are once, few, many and, for expanded clones, a class.

CDR3 protein,CDR3 DNA,D gene,V gene,clone size,J gene
CASSQGVETQYF,TGTGCCAGCTCCCAAGGGGTGGAGACCCAGTACTTC,.,TRBV9,.,TRBJ2-5
CASSRGPGIYEAFF,TGTGCCAGCAGCCGAGGACCCGGGATCTATGAAGCTTTCTTT,.,TRBV7-9,.,TRBJ1-1
CASSLGLNPRYF,TGTGCCAGCAGCTTGGGGTTGAACCCAAGGTACTTC,.,TRBV5-4,.,TRBJ2-7
CASSLDRINSPLHF,TGCGCCAGCAGCTTGGACAGGATTAATTCACCCCTCCACTTT,.,TRBV5-1,.,TRBJ1-6
CASSQGTRTNEKLFF,TGTGCCAGCAGCCAGGGGACTCGGACTAATGAAAAACTGTTTTTT,.,TRBV7-9,.,TRBJ1-4
CASSFSSSYEQYF,TGTGCCAGCAGTTTTTCGAGCTCCTACGAGCAGTACTTC,.,TRBV27,few,TRBJ2-7
CASSHLADNEQFF,TGTGCCAGCAGCCACTTAGCGGACAATGAGCAGTTCTTC,.,TRBV13,once,TRBJ2-1
CASSIEWREWSDEQFF,TGTGCCAGCAGCATTGAATGGCGGGAGTGGTCCGATGAGCAGTTCTTC,TRBD2,TRBV7-2,.,TRBJ2-1
CASSSGLAGAPREFF,TGTGCCAGCAGTTCGGGACTAGCGGGAGCTCCCCGCGAGTTCTTC,TRBD2,TRBV7-9,.,TRBJ2-1
CASSDRTGTRGQPQHF,TGTGCCAGCTCGGACCGTACCGGGACCCGGGGTCAGCCCCAGCATTTT,.,TRBV9,.,TRBJ1-5
CATSSISYEQYF,TGTGCCACCAGCAGTATCAGCTACGAGCAGTACTTC,.,TRBV15,.,TRBJ2-7
CASSLERERETQYF,TGTGCCAGCAGCTTAGAGCGGGAGAGAGAGACCCAGTACTTC,TRBD2,TRBV7-9,.,TRBJ2-5
CASSVATFPGRNGYTF,TGTGCCAGCAGCGTAGCTACTTTCCCAGGGCGAAATGGCTACACCTTC,.,TRBV9,.,TRBJ1-2
CASSASGNEQFF,TGTGCCAGCAGCGCTAGCGGCAATGAGCAGTTCTTC,TRBD2,TRBV25-1,.,TRBJ2-1
CASSLRGLYNQPQHF,TGTGCCAGCAGTTTACGGGGGCTTTACAATCAGCCCCAGCATTTT,.,TRBV28,.,TRBJ1-5
CAIREQGTYEQYF,TGTGCCATCAGGGAACAGGGTACCTACGAGCAGTACTTC,.,TRBV10-3,.,TRBJ2-7
CASSLGQGTGRGYTF,TGTGCCAGCAGCTTAGGACAGGGGACCGGGCGAGGCTACACCTTC,TRBD1,TRBV7-9,.,TRBJ1-2
CASSGAGGYEQYF,TGTGCCAGCAGCGGGGCAGGGGGCTACGAGCAGTACTTC,TRBD1,TRBV7-9,once,TRBJ2-7
CASSDRGSGNTIYF,TGCGCCAGCAGTGACAGGGGGTCCGGAAACACCATATATTTT,TRBD1,TRBV10-2,.,TRBJ1-3
CASSPGYEQYF,TGTGCCAGCTCACCAGGGTATGAGCAGTACTTC,.,TRBV18,.,TRBJ2-7
CASSQGGPGKFF,TGTGCCAGCAGCCAAGGGGGACCGGGGAAGTTCTTC,.,TRBV14,.,TRBJ2-1
CASSPRTSGSEQYF,TGTGCCAGCAGCCCTCGGACTAGCGGGAGCGAGCAGTACTTC,TRBD2,TRBV7-6,.,TRBJ2-7
CAISATGTGESEQYF,TGTGCCATCAGTGCGACCGGGACAGGGGAATCCGAGCAGTACTTC,TRBD1,TRBV10-3,.,TRBJ2-7
CASPPSICGAEAFF,TGCGCCAGCCCCCCGTCAATTTGTGGGGCTGAAGCTTTCTTT,.,TRBV4-3,.,TRBJ1-1
CASSSTGVTEAFF,TGTGCCAGCAGCTCAACAGGGGTAACTGAAGCTTTCTTT,TRBD1,TRBV28,few,TRBJ1-1
CASSLFGTGRTGELFF,TGTGCCAGCAGCTTATTCGGGACAGGGAGGACCGGGGAGCTGTTTTTT,TRBD1,TRBV7-9,once,TRBJ2-2
CASSTPAESSYNEQFF,TGTGCCAGCAGTACTCCGGCCGAGAGCTCCTACAATGAGCAGTTCTTC,.,TRBV28,.,TRBJ2-1
CASSVAGISTDTQYF,TGTGCCAGCAGCGTAGCGGGGATTAGCACAGATACGCAGTATTTT,.,TRBV9,.,TRBJ2-3
CASSLRTSHSYEQYF,TGTGCCAGCAGTTTACGGACTTCGCACTCCTACGAGCAGTACTTC,.,TRBV28,.,TRBJ2-7
CASSSRTGVFDEQYF,TGTGCCAGCAGTTCCAGGACAGGGGTATTCGACGAGCAGTACTTC,TRBD1,TRBV27,.,TRBJ2-7
CASRYEYTNTEAFF,TGTGCCAGCAGATATGAGTACACGAACACTGAAGCTTTCTTT,.,TRBV7-9,.,TRBJ1-1
CASSGQGRLGEQYF,TGTGCCAGCAGCGGGCAGGGGAGGTTGGGCGAGCAGTACTTC,.,TRBV9,.,TRBJ2-7
CASSLAMPYEQYF,TGTGCCAGCAGCTTAGCGATGCCATACGAGCAGTACTTC,.,TRBV7-9,.,TRBJ2-7
CASSEAGSLAGVAYEQYF,TGTGCCAGCAGTGAAGCCGGATCGCTAGCGGGAGTCGCCTACGAGCAGTACTTC,TRBD2,TRBV6-1,.,TRBJ2-7
CASSPRLAAPYNEQFF,TGTGCCAGCAGCCCACGACTAGCGGCTCCCTACAATGAGCAGTTCTTC,TRBD2,TRBV9,.,TRBJ2-1
CASSSRTGPGEYF,TGTGCCAGCAGCTCGCGGACAGGGCCGGGGGAGTACTTC,TRBD1,TRBV2,.,TRBJ2-7
CAWSPPGTSGSLAAKYF,TGTGCCTGGAGTCCCCCCGGGACTAGCGGGAGTCTGGCGGCGAAGTACTTC,TRBD2,TRBV30,.,TRBJ2-7
CASSLAVGADGYTF,TGTGCCAGCAGCTTGGCTGTTGGGGCGGATGGCTACACCTTC,.,TRBV5-6,.,TRBJ1-2
CASSSVKRERGDTQYF,TGCGCCAGCAGCTCGGTAAAGCGGGAGAGGGGCGATACGCAGTATTTT,TRBD2,TRBV4-1,.,TRBJ2-3
CASSIVAALTPYSNQPQHF,TGTGCCAGTAGTATAGTTGCAGCCCTAACCCCGTATAGCAATCAGCCCCAGCATTTT,.,TRBV19,.,TRBJ1-5
CASSPTGHGELFF,TGTGCCAGCAGCCCCACAGGGCACGGGGAGCTGTTTTTT,.,TRBV9,.,TRBJ2-2
CASSFSVSNQPQHF,TGTGCCAGCAGCTTTTCAGTTAGCAATCAGCCCCAGCATTTT,.,TRBV5-6,.,TRBJ1-5
CSVASGARSGNTIYF,TGCAGCGTTGCATCCGGGGCCCGCTCTGGAAACACCATATATTTT,.,TRBV29-1,.,TRBJ1-3
CASSQVGQGNTDTQYF,TGCGCCAGCAGCCAAGTAGGGCAGGGGAACACAGATACGCAGTATTTT,.,TRBV4-1,.,TRBJ2-3
CASSSGEGPRNEQFF,TGTGCCAGCAGCTCGGGGGAGGGCCCCCGGAATGAGCAGTTCTTC,TRBD2,TRBV7-9,.,TRBJ2-1
CASSLPGGMNTEAFF,TGTGCCAGCAGTCTTCCAGGGGGGATGAACACTGAAGCTTTCTTT,TRBD1,TRBV6-5,once,TRBJ1-1
CASTSGGLGSNYGYTF,TGTGCCAGCACCTCGGGGGGCCTCGGTTCTAACTATGGCTACACCTTC,.,TRBV27,.,TRBJ1-2
CASSFGPSYEQYF,TGTGCCAGCAGCTTTGGTCCCTCCTACGAGCAGTACTTC,.,TRBV7-3,.,TRBJ2-7
CASSPPRTGNTGELFF,TGTGCCAGCTCACCACCGAGGACCGGGAACACCGGGGAGCTGTTTTTT,.,TRBV18,.,TRBJ2-2
CASSDGGQTHF,TGTGCCAGCAGTGACGGGGGACAGACTCACTTC,TRBD1,TRBV6-4,.,TRBJ1-2
CASSLESQSMPPQHF,TGTGCCAGCAGCTTAGAGTCACAGTCCATGCCGCCCCAGCATTTT,.,TRBV7-8,.,TRBJ1-5
CASSLSYGYEQYF,TGTGCCAGCAGTTTATCGTACGGTTACGAGCAGTACTTC,.,TRBV27,.,TRBJ2-7
CASSYSDSVYGYTF,TGTGCCAGCAGTTACTCTGACAGCGTCTATGGCTACACCTTC,.,TRBV6-5,.,TRBJ1-2
CASSLLAGVADTQYF,TGTGCCAGCAGTTTGCTAGCGGGAGTCGCAGATACGCAGTATTTT,TRBD2,TRBV27,.,TRBJ2-3
CASSLLAGGEQYF,TGTGCCAGCAGCTTACTAGCGGGAGGCGAGCAGTACTTC,TRBD2,TRBV5-6,few,TRBJ2-7
CASSPVRYGYTF,TGTGCCAGCAGCCCCGTTCGGTATGGCTACACCTTC,.,TRBV9,.,TRBJ1-2
CASSLLDEQYF,TGCGCCAGCAGCTTGTTAGACGAGCAGTACTTC,.,TRBV5-1,.,TRBJ2-7